The clone carrying this T cell receptor beta chain showed up just a few times. The data were obtained in a study of control samples from healthy donors and cancer patients. After removal of 5 bases from V and 4 bases from J, the junction contained 8 bases not matched to a gene. There are 15 residues in the CDR3. Germline CDR1 is SGHTA and CDR2 is FQGNSA. TCRdb's copy holds only in-frame clones and misses some; the assay was immunoSEQ multiplex PCR. The repertoire holds more than 65,000 clones, with around four fifths as singletons. The sequenced sample consisted of blood. The origin of this receptor is a man between 45 and 60 years old in good health. The rearrangement uses TRBV7-2 and TRBJ2-5; 9 bases map to TRBD1. The CDR3 region is CASSLGQGRGETQYF. The DNA for the CDR3 is TGTGCCAGCAGCCTGGGACAGGGTCGAGGAGAGACCCAGTACTTC.